This T cell receptor beta chain is from a study of blood T cell repertoires in COVID-19 (dated by TCRdb to the early 2020s). About the investigation overall: Samples covering the acute and convalescent phases of COVID-19 were provided by collaborators in the United States, Italy and Spain. The prospective study material was composed of cDNA or gDNA derived from T cells, B-cell-depleted T cells, or PBMCs. Deeply sampled blood TCRbeta repertoires from subjects exposed to, actively infected with, or recovered from COVID-19 were included in the dataset. The repertoires were released in a freely available public database meant as a resource for research on the immune response to SARS-CoV-2. Samples came from the ongoing ImmuneRACE study (first 160 participants) plus 1,254 subjects from 6 global collaborators. A de-identified subject ID, COVID-19 status, age in years and sex were almost always included in the sample metadata. Where available, HLA class I and class II types were taken from metadata supplied by the sample provider and were not determined by assay-based typing. Beyond this particular receptor, the publication reports: The amount of clinical and demographic metadata varied by source and participant and was provided uncurated.

At one collaborating source in Seattle, patients were enrolled during active infection and were followed longitudinally through the course of disease. The collaborating institutions used their own protocols to collect whole blood in K2EDTA tubes. For TCRbeta analysis, collaborators shipped samples in one of three forms: frozen whole blood, isolated PBMCs, or DNA extracted from either of those sample types. TCRbeta CDR3 regions were amplified from genomic DNA using the immunoSEQ Assay, a bias-controlled multiplex PCR. The authors' pipeline ran thus. Nucleated cell counts per sample were estimated from amplification of reference gene primers within the assay. To quantify the absolute abundance of each unique TCRbeta CDR3 rearrangement, sequence reads were collapsed and filtered. Productive Simpson clonality was computed per sample as the square root of Simpson's diversity index over productive rearrangements. Held by TCRdb, this immuneACCESS table contains in-frame sequences only and omits some clones. Under half of the omission traces to an unresolved V gene where checked; the cause of the rest is unknown. D and trimming were read from the DNA, whereas the V and J calls and clone size are those reported in that table. Across this sample there are about 270,000 clones, with about nine tenths seen only once. The ten largest account for around 2.5% of the sample.

V is pruned by 6 bases and J by 6 bases, leaving 4 bases of the junction without a gene match. The CDR3 holds 12 amino acids from the cysteine to the phenylalanine. Only the CDR3 DNA is retained, 36 bases long and in frame from the first base. The germline V gene (reference sequence) gives CDR1 as LNHDA and CDR2 as SQIVND. Of note for this clone: No antigen is known for it. Base qualities are missing; no much larger clone stands one base away.

The TCR comes from a person between 18 and 35 years old with COVID-19, enrolled during active disease. The specimen was peripheral blood. The chain joins TRBV19 to TRBJ1-2; 7 central nucleotides agree with TRBD1. The bases read TGTGCCAGTAGCCCGACAGGGCATGGCTACACCTTC. Its amino acids are CASSPTGHGYTF.